This section outlines one T cell receptor beta chain sequence together with its context. What it recognizes is unknown. A read error may produce the germline difference seen at one junction end. The sample originates from a study of T cells in Graves' hyperthyroidism and ophthalmopathy. General observations from the study: Expanded thyroid clonotypes (above 0.001) were mostly also found in blood.

CDR3 length: 18 residues. Germline assignment: CDR1 LGHDT and CDR2 YNNKEL (reference sequence). RNA transcripts were the template for amplifying TCR beta CDR3 regions. First-round RT-PCR of the TCR CDR3 relied on the HTBI primer set. MiXCR, applied by TCRdb to the multiplex PCR reads, yields one record per CDR3 protein. The data show a few hundred thousand distinct CDR3 sequences, with around 18% seen just once and over 35% held by the top ten. Exclusion followed for patients with uncontrolled infection, other autoimmune disease, pregnancy or lactation. Sequenced: blood. The V and J genes are TRBV3-1 and TRBJ1-6; possible D gene TRBD1, 5 bases. This sequence was found in a man between 18 and 35 years old with Graves' ophthalmopathy. CDR3 region: CASSQWGTVSSYNSPFHF. The CDR3 DNA reads as TGTGCCAGCAGCCAATGGGGGACGGTGAGCTCCTATAATTCACCCTTCCACTTT.